This T cell receptor (beta chain) was sequenced during a study of blood T cell repertoires in COVID-19. Study-wide context: Both acute and convalescent COVID-19 samples were obtained from the United States, Italy and Spain. The cDNA or gDNA used as material had been derived from T cells, B-cell-depleted T cells, or PBMCs.

There are a few counts of this clone. V was shortened by 4 bases and J by 0 bases, with 16 bases between the two germline ends. CDR1 is LGHDT, CDR2 YNNKEL, per germline (reference sequence). The CDR3 is made up of 16 amino acids. Under the authors' procedure: Using reference gene primer amplification, nucleated cell counts were estimated. This table comes from immunoSEQ multiplex PCR, and its TCRdb copy is limited to in-frame clones, with some not included. From that table come the V and J calls and clone size; the DNA was used to work out D and trimming. The data show 150,000 to 200,000 clones, around 78% seen once.

Sequenced: peripheral blood. The receptor was derived from a woman aged 80 or older with active or convalescent COVID-19. The rearrangement links TRBV3-1 (or the pseudogene TRBV3-2) to TRBJ2-7; possibly TRBD2 for D (5 bases). CDR3 DNA: TGTGCCAGCAGCCCACCTATCGAACGGGGCTCCTACGAGCAGTACTTC. This sequence encodes CASSPPIERGSYEQYF.